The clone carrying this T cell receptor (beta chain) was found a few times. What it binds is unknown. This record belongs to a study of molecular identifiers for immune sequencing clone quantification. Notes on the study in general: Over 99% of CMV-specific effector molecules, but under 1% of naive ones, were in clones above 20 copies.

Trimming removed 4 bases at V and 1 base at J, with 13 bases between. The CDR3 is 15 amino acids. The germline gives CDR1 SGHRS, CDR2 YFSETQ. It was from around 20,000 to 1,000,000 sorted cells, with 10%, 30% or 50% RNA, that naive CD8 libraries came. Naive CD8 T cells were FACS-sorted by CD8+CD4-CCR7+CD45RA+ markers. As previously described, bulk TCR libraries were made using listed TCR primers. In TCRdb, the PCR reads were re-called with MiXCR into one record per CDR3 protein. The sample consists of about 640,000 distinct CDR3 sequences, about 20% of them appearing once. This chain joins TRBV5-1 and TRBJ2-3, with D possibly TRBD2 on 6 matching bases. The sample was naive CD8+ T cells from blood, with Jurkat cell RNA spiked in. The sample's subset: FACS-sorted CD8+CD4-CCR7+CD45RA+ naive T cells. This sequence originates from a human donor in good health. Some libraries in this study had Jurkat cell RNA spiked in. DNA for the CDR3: TGCGCCAGCAGCCGACTAGAAGTTGGCACAGATACGCAGTATTTT. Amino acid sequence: CASSRLEVGTDTQYF.